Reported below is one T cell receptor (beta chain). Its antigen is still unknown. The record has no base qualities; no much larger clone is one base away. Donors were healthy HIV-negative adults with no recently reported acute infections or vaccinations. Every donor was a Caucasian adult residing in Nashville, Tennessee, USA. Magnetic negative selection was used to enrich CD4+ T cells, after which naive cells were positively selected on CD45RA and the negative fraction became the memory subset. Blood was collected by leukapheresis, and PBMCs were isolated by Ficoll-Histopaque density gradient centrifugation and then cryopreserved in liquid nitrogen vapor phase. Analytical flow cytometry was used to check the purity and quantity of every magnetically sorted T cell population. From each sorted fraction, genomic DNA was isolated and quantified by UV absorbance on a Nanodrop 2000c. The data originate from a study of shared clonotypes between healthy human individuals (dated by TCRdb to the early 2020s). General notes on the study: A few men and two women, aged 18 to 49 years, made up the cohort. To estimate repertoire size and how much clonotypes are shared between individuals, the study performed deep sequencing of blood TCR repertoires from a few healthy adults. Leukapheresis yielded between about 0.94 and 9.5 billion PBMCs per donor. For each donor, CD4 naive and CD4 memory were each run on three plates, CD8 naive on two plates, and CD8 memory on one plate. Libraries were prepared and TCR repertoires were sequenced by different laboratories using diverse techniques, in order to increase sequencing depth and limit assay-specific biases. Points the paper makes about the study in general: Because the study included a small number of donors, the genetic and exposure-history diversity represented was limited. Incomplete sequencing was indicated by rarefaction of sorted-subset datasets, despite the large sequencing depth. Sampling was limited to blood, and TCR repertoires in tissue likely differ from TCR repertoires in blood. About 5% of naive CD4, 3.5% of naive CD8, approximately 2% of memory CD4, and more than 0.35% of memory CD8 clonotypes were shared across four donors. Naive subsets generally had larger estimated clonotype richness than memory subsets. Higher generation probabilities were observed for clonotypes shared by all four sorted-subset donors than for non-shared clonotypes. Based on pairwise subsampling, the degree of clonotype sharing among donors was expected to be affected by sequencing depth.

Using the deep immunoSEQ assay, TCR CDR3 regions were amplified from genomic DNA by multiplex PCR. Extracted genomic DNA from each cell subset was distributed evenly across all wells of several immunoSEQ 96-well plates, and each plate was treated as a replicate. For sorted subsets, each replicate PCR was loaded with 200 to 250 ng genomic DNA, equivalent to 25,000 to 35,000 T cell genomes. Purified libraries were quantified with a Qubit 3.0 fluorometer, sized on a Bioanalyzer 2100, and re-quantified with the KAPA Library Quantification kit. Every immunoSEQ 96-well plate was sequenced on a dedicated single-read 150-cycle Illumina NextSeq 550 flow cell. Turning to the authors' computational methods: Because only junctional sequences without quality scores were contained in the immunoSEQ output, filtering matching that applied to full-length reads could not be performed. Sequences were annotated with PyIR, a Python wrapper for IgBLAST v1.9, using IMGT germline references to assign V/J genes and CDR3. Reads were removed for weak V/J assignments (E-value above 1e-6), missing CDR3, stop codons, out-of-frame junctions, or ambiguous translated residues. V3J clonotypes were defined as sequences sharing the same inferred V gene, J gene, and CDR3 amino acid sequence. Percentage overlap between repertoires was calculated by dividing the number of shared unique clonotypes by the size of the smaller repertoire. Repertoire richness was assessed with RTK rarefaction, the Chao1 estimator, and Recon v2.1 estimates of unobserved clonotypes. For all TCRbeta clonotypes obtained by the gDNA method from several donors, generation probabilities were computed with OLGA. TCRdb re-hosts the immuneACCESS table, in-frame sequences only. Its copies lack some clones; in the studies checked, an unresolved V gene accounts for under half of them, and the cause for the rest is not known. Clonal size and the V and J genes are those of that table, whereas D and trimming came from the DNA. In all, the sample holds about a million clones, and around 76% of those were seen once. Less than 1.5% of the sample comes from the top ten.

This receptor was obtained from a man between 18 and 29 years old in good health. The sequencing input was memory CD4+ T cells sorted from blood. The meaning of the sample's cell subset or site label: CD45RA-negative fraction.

The DNA sequence is TGTGCCAGCAGCTACAGGTCCACGAACACCGGGGAGCTGTTTTTT. Its amino acids are CASSYRSTNTGELFF. The chain uses TRBV2 and TRBJ2-2, and possibly TRBD1, on 5 matching bases. The junction shows trimming of 6 bases on V and 0 bases on J, plus 11 bases between the germline ends. According to the germline V gene, CDR1 reads SNHLY and CDR2 reads FYNNEI. The CDR3 contains 15 residues, cysteine and phenylalanine counted. This entry keeps only the CDR3 DNA: 45 bases, framed from base 1.